Each of the 31 T cell receptor beta chains below was sequenced from the same sample in a study of OX40 agonist ivuxolimab in advanced cancers. Assay used: immunoSEQ multiplex PCR; TCRdb lists only in-frame clones, some missing. The data contain roughly 76,000 clones, over 75% of them singletons. The input for sequencing was CD4+ or CD8+ T cells sorted from blood, taken in a trial of the OX40 agonist ivuxolimab. These receptors came from an adult with an advanced solid tumor such as melanoma, head and neck, liver or kidney cancer.

This clone was counted only a few times. This sequence joins TRBV6-1 and TRBJ1-5; 8 bases fit TRBD1. This CDR3 spans 23 amino acids. J was trimmed by 3 bases and V by 2 bases; bases with no gene match: 27. The germline CDR1 and CDR2 sequences are MNHNS and SASEGT. This chain's CDR3 is CASSESGGPGRQGPLRFNQPQHF. DNA of the CDR3: TGTGCCAGCAGTGAATCGGGCGGGCCAGGTCGACAGGGGCCACTCCGGTTCAATCAGCCCCAGCATTTT.

The chain links TRBV7-9 to TRBJ1-1; D might be TRBD1 (5 bases). Trimming took off 1 base at V and 0 bases at J, with 9 bases between the two ends. The germline V gene has CDR1 SEHNR and CDR2 FQNEAQ (reference sequence). This CDR3 has 15 residues. The CDR3 sequence is CASSLVTGLNTEAFF. CDR3 bases: TGTGCCAGCAGCTTAGTTACAGGACTGAACACTGAAGCTTTCTTT.

The chain recombines TRBV27 with TRBJ1-4; D gene uncertain. The CDR3 runs 14 residues. Trimming stripped 1 base from V and 0 bases from J, with 3 bases between. Germline V gene sequence: CDR1 MNHEY, CDR2 SMNVEV (reference sequence). The CDR3 DNA sequence: TGTGCCAGCAGTTTATTAGCAACTAATGAAAAACTGTTTTTT. Its protein product is CASSLLATNEKLFF.

This sequence joins TRBV19 and TRBJ2-7; perhaps D is TRBD1 or TRBD2 (5 bases each). Trimming shortened V by 5 bases and J by 2 bases, and 10 bases separated the two germline ends. Germline V gene data show CDR1 as LNHDA and CDR2 as SQIVND (reference sequence). The CDR3 runs to 13 residues. This CDR3 is CASSRQGAYEQYF. CDR3 sequence (DNA): TGTGCCAGTAGTCGGCAGGGAGCCTACGAGCAGTACTTC.

The rearrangement joins TRBV7-6 to TRBJ1-4; D is uncertain. Trimming shortened V by 5 bases and J by 5 bases, and 15 bases separated the two germline ends. Germline values: CDR1 SGHVS, CDR2 FNYEAQ. The length of the CDR3 is 15 residues. CDR3: CASSPLNPGNEKLFF. The CDR3 DNA follows: TGTGCCAGCAGCCCACTCAACCCGGGGAATGAAAAACTGTTTTTT.

This sequence joins TRBV15 and TRBJ1-5; the D is unclear. CDR1 is LNHNV, CDR2 YYDKDF, per germline (reference sequence). CDR3 length: 15 amino acids. V was cut by 5 bases and J by 0 bases, with 11 bases left in between. The DNA of the CDR3 is TGTGCCACCAGCCCCGGACCGTTTAGCAATCAGCCCCAGCATTTT. Protein product: CATSPGPFSNQPQHF. Full variable domain (remainder filled in from reference TRBV15 and TRBJ1-5): DAMVIQNPRYQVTQFGKPVTLSCSQTLNHNVMYWYQQKSSQAPKLLFHYYDKDFNNEADTPDNFQSRRPNTSFCFLDIRSPGLGDTAMYLCATSPGPFSNQPQHFGDGTRLSIL.

This clone occurred once. This chain links TRBV5-6 with TRBJ2-5, with D unresolved. With 6 bases removed from V and 1 base from J, the gap between germline ends came to 13 bases. This CDR3 comprises 14 residues. The germline gives CDR1 SGHDT, CDR2 YYEEEE. CDR3 residues: CASNLARAQETQYF. As DNA, the CDR3 is TGTGCCAGCAATTTGGCCCGGGCCCAAGAGACCCAGTACTTC.

The gene calls are TRBV7-3 and TRBJ2-3; D gene unclear. This CDR3 has 13 residues. The germline V gene has CDR1 SGHTA and CDR2 FQGTGA. V shed 1 base and J shed 5 bases, with 7 bases lying between them. The CDR3 coding sequence is TGTGCCAGCAGCTTAAGGGCGAAAGATACGCAGTATTTT. Its protein is CASSLRAKDTQYF.

The chain has TRBV15 and TRBJ1-4, with 7 bases matching TRBD1. Germline CDR1 reads LNHNV; CDR2 reads YYDKDF (reference sequence). The CDR3 spans 15 residues. J lost 5 bases, V lost 0 bases, and 3 bases had no gene match. The CDR3 is CATSRDKGQNEKLFF. CDR3 DNA: TGTGCCACCAGCAGAGATAAGGGACAGAATGAAAAACTGTTTTTT.

This CDR3 is CASSPGFLGDTQYF. The CDR3 region has the DNA TGTGCCAGCAGTCCGGGGTTTTTAGGGGATACGCAGTATTTT. The chain recombines TRBV27 with TRBJ2-3, with D perhaps matching TRBD2 (5 bases). This CDR3 comprises 14 residues. With 5 bases removed from V and 6 bases from J, the gap between germline ends came to 15 bases. Germline CDR1 MNHEY, CDR2 SMNVEV (reference sequence).

DNA of the CDR3: TGCGCCAGCAGCCGTCGGACAGGGGGCGCGAAGACCCAGTACTTC. This translates into CASSRRTGGAKTQYF. The rearrangement links TRBV10-1 to TRBJ2-5, with 11 bases aligning to TRBD1. V lost 6 bases, J lost 6 bases, and 9 bases stayed unmatched. Germline lookup yields CDR1 WNHNN and CDR2 SYGVQD (reference sequence). The CDR3 sequence is 15 residues long.

The gene calls are TRBV27 and TRBJ2-7, with TRBD2 as a possible D gene (5 bases). V lost 3 bases and J lost 3, with 18 bases in between. CDR1 MNHEY and CDR2 SMNVEV come from the germline V gene (reference sequence). The CDR3 consists of 16 residues. The CDR3 region is CASSFRRKEVFYEQYF. The CDR3 DNA sequence: TGTGCCAGCAGTTTCCGTCGCAAGGAGGTCTTCTACGAGCAGTACTTC.

The chain employs TRBV29-1 and TRBJ2-1; D might be TRBD2 (6 bases). This CDR3 has 13 amino acids. V was shortened by 6 bases and J by 0 bases, with 9 bases between the two germline ends. The germline V gene encodes CDR1 SQVTM and CDR2 ANQGSEA. CDR3: CSVVAASYNEQFF. DNA for the CDR3: TGCAGCGTAGTAGCGGCCTCCTACAATGAGCAGTTCTTC.

This sequence joins TRBV4-2 and TRBJ1-2; 8 positions agree with TRBD1. The V gene end was trimmed by 0 bases and the J gene end by 6 bases; junction bases not matched to a gene: 6. The V gene's germline CDR1 is LGHNA and CDR2 YNFKEQ. The CDR3 runs 15 residues. The CDR3 sequence: CASSQDTATGDGYTF. CDR3 in DNA: TGTGCCAGCAGCCAAGATACGGCGACAGGGGATGGCTACACCTTC.

The rearrangement uses TRBV11-2 and TRBJ2-2; 7 nucleotides line up with TRBD1. This CDR3 spans 14 amino acids. Trimming at V came to 4 bases and at J to 5 bases, leaving 4 bases not matched to a gene. The germline gives CDR1 SGHAT, CDR2 FQNNGV. In DNA form, the CDR3 reads TGTGCCAGCAGCTCACAGGGGTCAACCGGGGAGCTGTTTTTT. Translation: CASSSQGSTGELFF.

The gene calls are TRBV7-2 and TRBJ2-5; 7 bases match TRBD2. With 4 bases clipped from V and 4 bases from J, the junction kept 6 bases outside the gene matches. This CDR3 comprises 14 residues. The germline V gene encodes CDR1 SGHTA and CDR2 FQGNSA. CDR3 region: CASSSGLTPETQYF. CDR3 DNA: TGTGCCAGCAGCTCGGGACTAACGCCAGAGACCCAGTACTTC.

The chain joins TRBV6-5 to TRBJ2-2; TRBD2 aligns across 9 bases. Germline V gives CDR1 MNHEY, CDR2 SVGAGI. CDR3 length: 14 residues. Trimming cost V 10 bases and J 1 base; bases outside gene matches: 4. The CDR3 DNA follows: TGTGCCACCCGACTAGCGGTGAACACCGGGGAGCTGTTTTTT. It specifies CATRLAVNTGELFF.

This chain's CDR3 is CASSDRDRTYEQYF. DNA for the CDR3: TGTGCCAGCAGCGACCGGGACAGGACCTACGAGCAGTACTTC. The chain is built from TRBV11-1 and TRBJ2-7; 8 bases align to TRBD1. With 5 bases clipped from V and 2 bases from J, the junction kept 5 bases outside the gene matches. The CDR3 totals 14 residues. Germline CDR1 SGHAT, CDR2 FQDESV (reference sequence).

The chain is built from TRBV7-9 and TRBJ2-7, with D possibly TRBD2 on 5 matching bases. CDR1 is SEHNR and CDR2 is FQNEAQ in the germline V gene (reference sequence). V was clipped by 5 bases and J by 6 bases, with 20 bases between them. The CDR3 runs to 15 residues. As DNA, the CDR3 is TGTGCCAGCAGCGGAAAGAGGACTCTCCGGGGCGAGCAGTACTTC. It encodes CASSGKRTLRGEQYF. The full variable domain, with the rest looked up from reference TRBV7-9 and TRBJ2-7, is DTGVSQNPRHKITKRGQNVTFRCDPISEHNRLYWYRQTLGQGPEFLTYFQNEAQLEKSRLLSDRFSAERPKGSFSTLEIQRTEQGDSAMYLCASSGKRTLRGEQYFGPGTRLTVT.

The CDR3 reads CASSIGATGGPGETQYF. The CDR3 coding sequence is TGTGCCAGTAGTATAGGGGCGACGGGAGGGCCCGGAGAGACCCAGTACTTC. This chain connects TRBV19 to TRBJ2-5, with TRBD2 matching 8 bases. V shed 1 base and J 4 bases; nucleotides not matched to a gene: 11. Germline V gene lookup returns CDR1 LNHDA and CDR2 SQIVND (reference sequence). CDR3 size: 17 residues. Full variable domain (outside the CDR3, taken from reference TRBV19 and TRBJ2-5): DGGITQSPKYLFRKEGQNVTLSCEQNLNHDAMYWYRQDPGQGLRLIYYSQIVNDFQKGDIAEGYSVSREKKESFPLTVTSAQKNPTAFYLCASSIGATGGPGETQYFGPGTRLLVL.

The chain carries TRBV21-1 and TRBJ2-7; the tabulated D call, TRBD2, remains unverified against the DNA. TRBV21-1 is classified as a pseudogene. The CDR3 length is 12 residues. As DNA, the CDR3 is TGTGCCAGCAGCAAAGCCTACGGGGGGCCTTACTTC. Residues: CASSKAYGGPYF.

The chain has TRBV5-4 and TRBJ2-7; TRBD2 is a possible D gene (5 bases). This CDR3 region has 16 residues. Per germline, CDR1 SGHNT and CDR2 YYREEE (reference sequence). V shed 0 bases and J shed 7 bases, with 20 bases lying between them. The CDR3 is CASSLGGGTAPREQYF. The CDR3 coding sequence is TGTGCCAGCAGCTTGGGTGGAGGAACGGCTCCTAGGGAGCAGTACTTC.

The chain is built from TRBV2 and TRBJ2-1; 8 bases are shared with TRBD2. This CDR3 contains 15 residues. Trimming removed 4 bases from V and 4 bases from J; junction bases left unmatched: 6. Germline V CDR1 and CDR2: SNHLY, FYNNEI. The CDR3 DNA follows: TGTGCCAGCAGTGTTCAAACGGGGGGGTACAATGAGCAGTTCTTC. Translation: CASSVQTGGYNEQFF. Filled out from reference TRBV2 and TRBJ2-1, the complete variable domain reads EPEVTQTPSHQVTQMGQEVILRCVPISNHLYFYWYRQILGQKVEFLVSFYNNEISEKSEIFDDQFSVERPDGSNFTLKIRSTKLEDSAMYFCASSVQTGGYNEQFFGPGTRLTVL.

This chain uses TRBV18 with TRBJ2-1; 9 bases agree with TRBD1. V lost 4 bases and J lost 5; bases outside the gene matches: 3. The CDR3 extends over 14 amino acids. The germline V gene encodes CDR1 KGHSH and CDR2 LQKENI. This CDR3 reads CASSLGQGNNEQFF. As DNA, the CDR3 is TGTGCCAGCTCACTAGGACAGGGGAACAATGAGCAGTTCTTC.

The rearrangement uses TRBV4-1 and TRBJ2-4, with 8 bases fitting TRBD2. The J segment lost 3 bases and the V segment lost 0 bases, leaving 4 bases of the junction unmatched. Germline CDR1 is MGHRA and CDR2 is YSYEKL. This CDR3 spans 16 amino acids. CDR3 DNA sequence: TGCGCCAGCAGCCAAGAGGGACTAGGTGGCAAAAACATTCAGTACTTC. Translating it yields CASSQEGLGGKNIQYF.

The genes are TRBV6-1 and TRBJ2-7; 10 bases match TRBD2. Looked up from germline, CDR1 is MNHNS and CDR2 is SASEGT. The CDR3 is 14 residues long. V lost 6 bases to trimming and J lost 5 bases; unmatched junction nucleotides: 7. DNA of the CDR3: TGTGCCAGCAGGCCTAGCGGGAGCAGGAACGAGCAGTACTTC. It specifies CASRPSGSRNEQYF.

The chain recombines TRBV4-3 with TRBJ1-2; D may be TRBD1 (6 bases). The CDR3 extends over 16 amino acids. The V and J ends lost 0 bases and 4 bases respectively, with 15 bases between them. In germline, CDR1 is LGHNA, CDR2 YSLEER. DNA of the CDR3: TGCGCCAGCAGCCAAGATTTAGCGGGGGGCGCCTATGGCTACACCTTC. It specifies CASSQDLAGGAYGYTF.

The chain combines TRBV4-2 with TRBJ2-1; 7 nucleotides line up with TRBD2. Germline CDR1 and CDR2: LGHNA and YNFKEQ. Trimming at V came to 8 bases and at J to 10 bases, leaving 5 bases not matched to a gene. This CDR3 has 11 residues. The CDR3 DNA is TGTGCCAGCGGGGCAGCGGGGGAGCAGTTCTTC. Translated, it gives CASGAAGEQFF.

This clone has only a few counts. The chain carries TRBV5-6 and TRBJ1-1, with 10 bases lining up with TRBD1. J lost 5 bases, V lost 4 bases, and 8 bases had no gene match. The germline gives CDR1 SGHDT, CDR2 YYEEEE. This CDR3 is 15 amino acids long. In DNA, the CDR3 is TGTGCCAGCAGCCTGACAGGGGGCGCGGGGACTGAAGCTTTCTTT. This codes for CASSLTGGAGTEAFF.

The count of this clone is one. The rearrangement links TRBV5-4 to TRBJ2-3; 10 nucleotides line up with TRBD2. Germline V lookup: CDR1 SGHNT, CDR2 YYREEE (reference sequence). CDR3 length: 19 amino acids. V was pared by 0 bases and J by 3 bases, with 13 bases of the junction left unmatched. Here the CDR3 DNA reads TGTGCCAGCAGCTTGGGAACGGGACTAGCGAACCGAGGAACAGATACGCAGTATTTT. It codes for CASSLGTGLANRGTDTQYF.

This chain joins TRBV12-5 and TRBJ2-3; 12 bases agree with TRBD2. The CDR3 is made up of 16 amino acids. Germline V gene lookup returns CDR1 LGHNT and CDR2 FRNRAP. The V and J ends lost 1 base and 5 bases, in that order; junction bases with no gene match: 4. The CDR3: CASGLGLAGARDTQYF. CDR3 DNA: TGTGCTAGTGGTTTGGGACTAGCGGGAGCAAGAGATACGCAGTATTTT.